The clone carrying this T cell receptor beta chain was counted between two and nine times. Its specificity is unknown. Trimming shortened V by 1 base and J by 7 bases, and 13 bases separated the two germline ends. The germline CDR1 and CDR2 sequences are SGHTA and FQGNSA. The CDR3 extends over 15 amino acids. The record originates from a study of T cell responses to AZD1222 COVID-19 vaccine. Study observations and caveats: Unmutated variant regions are reportedly targeted by nearly half of spike-specific TCRs. Without day 14 samples, only post-peak T cell repertoires were studied.

Sequencing was performed with immunoSEQ multiplex PCR; in TCRdb, only in-frame clones are kept and a portion is missing. The sample lists some 150,000 clones; around 88% were seen once. This receptor was taken from an adult in good health. Sequencing used peripheral blood, obtained on day 0 of AZD1222 vaccination. The V and J genes are TRBV7-2 and TRBJ2-2; possible D gene TRBD1, 6 bases. As DNA, the CDR3 is TGTGCCAGCAGCTTAGAGGTGGGGGCTAGCGGGGAGCTGTTTTTT. Its protein product is CASSLEVGASGELFF.